The 10 T cell receptor beta chains in this list originate from one sample, sequenced in a study of molecular identifiers for immune sequencing clone quantification. TCRdb itself ran the PCR reads through MiXCR, one entry per CDR3 protein. The sample holds some 100,000 distinct CDR3 sequences; roughly a third are singletons and the top ten take 4% to 4.5%. The material sequenced was naive CD8+ T cells from blood, with Jurkat cell RNA spiked in. Subset indicated: FACS-sorted CD8+CD4-CCR7+CD45RA+ naive T cells. All receptors come from a human donor in good health. Some libraries in this study had Jurkat cell RNA spiked in.

The chain has TRBV11-2 and TRBJ2-1; 7 bases align to TRBD1. Germline lookup yields CDR1 SGHAT and CDR2 FQNNGV. The V and J ends lost 5 bases and 5 bases, in that order; junction bases with no gene match: 15. The CDR3 extends over 17 amino acids. CDR3 coding DNA: TGTGCCAGCAGCGTGGGAGAGGGGGCTTGGGTCCACAATGAGCAGTTCTTC. This gives the protein CASSVGEGAWVHNEQFF.

This rearrangement joins TRBV19 to TRBJ2-5, with D possibly being TRBD2 (6 bases). Germline CDR1 is LNHDA and CDR2 is SQIVND (reference sequence). With 6 bases removed from V and 2 bases from J, the gap between germline ends came to 10 bases. CDR3 length: 13 residues. The CDR3 sequence is CASRPGLQETQYF. CDR3 coding DNA: TGTGCCAGTAGGCCGGGACTTCAAGAGACCCAGTACTTC.

The rearrangement links TRBV20-1 to TRBJ2-1, with D possibly being TRBD1 or TRBD2 (5 bases each). V lost 5 bases and J 1 base, leaving 12 bases between the germline ends. CDR3 length equals 14 residues. Germline V CDR1 and CDR2: DFQATT, SNEGSKA (reference sequence). This CDR3 is CSAPGTESYNEQFF. The CDR3, as DNA: TGCAGTGCTCCCGGGACGGAGTCCTACAATGAGCAGTTCTTC.

This clonotype has more than one count but fewer than ten. This sequence joins TRBV28 and TRBJ2-2, with 9 bases identical to TRBD1. V shed 2 bases, J shed 5 bases, and the junction held 15 bases outside the gene matches. CDR1 MDHEN and CDR2 SYDVKM come from the germline V gene. There are 19 residues in the CDR3. CDR3 DNA sequence: TGTGCCAGCAGTTTAGTCGTCTTTGGAGGGACAGGGTGGACCGGGGAGCTGTTTTTT. Its translation: CASSLVVFGGTGWTGELFF. Drawing the rest from reference TRBV28 and TRBJ2-2, the complete variable domain is DVKVTQSSRYLVKRTGEKVFLECVQDMDHENMFWYRQDPGLGLRLIYFSYDVKMKEKGDIPEGYSVSREKKERFSLILESASTNQTSMYLCASSLVVFGGTGWTGELFFGEGSRLTVL.

This clonotype occurred once. A much larger clone differs from this one at a single base, so this may be a read error. Written as DNA, the CDR3 is TGCGCCAGCAGCCAAGCACCCGGGCCCTCCTACACAGATACGCAGTATTTT. Protein sequence: CASSQAPGPSYTDTQYF. The rearrangement uses TRBV4-3 and TRBJ2-3; D gene unclear. Germline V lookup: CDR1 LGHNA, CDR2 YSLEER. This CDR3 has 17 residues. V gave up 1 base and J gave up 2 bases, with 16 bases separating them.

This clonotype has a count of ten or more. The rearrangement links TRBV12-3 or TRBV12-4 to TRBJ2-3; D remains unclear. CDR3 length: 15 residues. With 6 bases removed from V and 0 bases from J, the gap between germline ends came to 13 bases. The CDR3 DNA follows: TGTGCCAGCAGCCCGGACGGGCCTAGCACAGATACGCAGTATTTT. Its protein is CASSPDGPSTDTQYF.

The V call is TRBV20-1, the J call TRBJ1-5, with D possibly being TRBD1 (5 bases). CDR3 length: 15 amino acids. From germline, CDR1 is DFQATT and CDR2 SNEGSKA (reference sequence). Trimming left V 0 bases short and J 1 base short, with 10 bases between. The CDR3 is CSARDLQASNQPQHF. CDR3 coding DNA: TGCAGTGCTAGAGATTTACAGGCCAGCAATCAGCCCCAGCATTTT.

As for this clonotype: Since no conserved phenylalanine or tryptophan closes the CDR3, a read error is the likely cause. The chain carries TRBV27 and TRBJ1-1; D unclear. This CDR3 contains 15 residues. CDR1 is MNHEY, CDR2 SMNVEV, per germline (reference sequence). The CDR3 loop reads CASRLSVSMNTEAFY. The CDR3, as DNA: TGTGCCAGCAGATTAAGCGTCAGCATGAACACAGAAGCTTTCTAT.

This clonotype was counted many times. This sequence joins TRBV12-3 or TRBV12-4 and TRBJ2-3; unclear D gene. V dropped 3 bases and J dropped 1 base, with 8 bases sitting between them. This CDR3 contains 14 residues. In DNA form, the CDR3 reads TGTGCCAGCAGTTTTCTAAGGGGCACAGATACGCAGTATTTT. Protein: CASSFLRGTDTQYF.

The CDR3 region has the DNA TGTGCCAGCAGTTTAGCCGGAGTTAGCACAGATACGCAGTATTTT. As protein: CASSLAGVSTDTQYF. The rearrangement uses TRBV12-3 or TRBV12-4 and TRBJ2-3; D gene ambiguous. The CDR3 sequence is 15 residues long. V gave up 0 bases and J gave up 0 bases, with 7 bases separating them.